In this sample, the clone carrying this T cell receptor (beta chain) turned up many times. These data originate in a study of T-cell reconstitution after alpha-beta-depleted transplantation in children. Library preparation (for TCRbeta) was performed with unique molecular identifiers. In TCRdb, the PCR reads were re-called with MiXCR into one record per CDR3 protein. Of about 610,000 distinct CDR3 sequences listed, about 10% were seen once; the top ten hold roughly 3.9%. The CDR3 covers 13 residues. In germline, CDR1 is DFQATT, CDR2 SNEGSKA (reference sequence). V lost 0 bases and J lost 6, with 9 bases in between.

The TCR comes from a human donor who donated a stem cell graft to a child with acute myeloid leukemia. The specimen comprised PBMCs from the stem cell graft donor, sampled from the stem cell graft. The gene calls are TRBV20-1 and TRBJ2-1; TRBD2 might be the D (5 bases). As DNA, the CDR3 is TGCAGTGCTAGAGATGAGGGCACCAATGAGCAGTTCTTC. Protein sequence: CSARDEGTNEQFF.